The present T cell receptor (beta chain) was sequenced within a study of blood T cell repertoires in COVID-19. Turning to the study itself: Acute and convalescent COVID-19 samples came from the United States, Italy and Spain. T cells, B-cell-depleted T cells, or PBMCs supplied cDNA or gDNA.

Study processing details: Amplification of reference gene primers provided the estimated nucleated cell counts. The table came from immunoSEQ multiplex PCR; TCRdb's copy has only in-frame clones and leaves some out. The V and J calls and the clone size are those of that table, but D and trimming were determined from the DNA. This sample has 100,000 to 150,000 clones; over 75% occur once, and the top ten carry 27%. The CDR3 is made up of 14 amino acids. Trimming left V 1 base short and J 2 bases short, with 6 bases between. Germline CDR1 reads SGHTA; CDR2 reads FQGNSA. The V and J genes are TRBV7-2 and TRBJ1-5, with D possibly matching TRBD1 (5 bases). The origin of this receptor is a woman at least 80 years old with acute or convalescent COVID-19. Material for sequencing was peripheral blood. The DNA for the CDR3 is TGTGCCAGCAGCTTAGTAGGGGGCAATCAGCCCCAGCATTTT. It is translated as CASSLVGGNQPQHF. Full variable domain (missing parts from reference TRBV7-2 and TRBJ1-5): GAGVSQSPSNKVTEKGKDVELRCDPISGHTALYWYRQSLGQGLEFLIYFQGNSAPDKSGLPSDRFSAERTGGSVSTLTIQRTQQEDSAVYLCASSLVGGNQPQHFGDGTRLSIL.